This T cell receptor (beta chain) came from a study of T cells in Graves' hyperthyroidism and ophthalmopathy. In germline, CDR1 is DFQATT, CDR2 SNEGSKA (reference sequence). The length of the CDR3 is 12 residues. V shed 6 bases and J shed 5 bases, with 13 bases lying between them. Amplification of TCR beta CDR3 regions was performed using RNA transcripts as template. The HTBI primer set drove a first-round RT-PCR of the TCR CDR3. TCRdb passed the multiplex PCR reads through MiXCR, listing each CDR3 protein once. The sample lists approximately 400,000 distinct CDR3 sequences; 20% to 30% were seen once. Newly diagnosed hyperthyroidism patients aged 18 to 65 years had disease lasting under 2 months. This clonotype was detected a few times.

Material for sequencing was blood. The chain combines TRBV20-1 with TRBJ1-1; perhaps TRBD1 as D (5 bases). The clonotype originates from a man aged 45-65 years with Graves' hyperthyroidism. The CDR3 DNA follows: TGCAGTGCGGCGGGGCTTTGGACTGAAGCTTTCTTT. It specifies CSAAGLWTEAFF.